The following is a T cell receptor (beta chain) sequence with its context. How the authors handled the data: Counts of nucleated cells, estimated from reference gene primer amplification, were obtained. Data came from immunoSEQ multiplex PCR; TCRdb stores just in-frame clones and leaves some out. The DNA gave D and trimming, while V, J and clone size come from that table. The sample lists approximately 270,000 clones; about four fifths were seen once. This specimen belongs to a study of blood T cell repertoires in COVID-19. Overall study context: COVID-19 samples, acute and convalescent, were from the United States, Italy and Spain. Sources were T cells, B-cell-depleted T cells, or PBMCs; the material itself was cDNA or gDNA.

Germline V lookup: CDR1 PRHDT, CDR2 FYEKMQ (reference sequence). The CDR3 runs 16 residues. V trimming: 4 bases; J trimming: 4 bases; junction bases outside the gene matches: 4. The sequencing sample was made of peripheral blood. V and J are TRBV13 and TRBJ2-5; 15 positions match TRBD2. This clonotype was obtained from an elderly man with acute or convalescent COVID-19. This CDR3 reads CASSSPGLAGGETQYF. CDR3 sequence (DNA): TGTGCCAGCAGCTCTCCGGGACTAGCGGGAGGAGAGACCCAGTACTTC.